This passage covers 21 T cell receptor beta chains from one sample sequenced in a study of chemoradiotherapy in HPV16-positive cancers. Using immunoSEQ multiplex PCR, the repertoire was profiled, and TCRdb retains in-frame clones only, with some absent. The sample lists roughly 39,000 clones, roughly three quarters occurring once. This specimen was blood, taken from a patient who underwent chemoradiotherapy. The origin of the receptors is a human donor with HPV-associated anogenital cancer.

The chain carries TRBV5-5 and TRBJ2-5; 7 bases align to TRBD2. CDR3 length: 14 amino acids. V shed 0 bases and J 5 bases; nucleotides not matched to a gene: 4. Germline V gene data show CDR1 as SGHKS and CDR2 as YYEKEE (reference sequence). CDR3 DNA sequence: TGTGCCAGCAGCTTGGGCGGGGGAGCTGAGACCCAGTACTTC. Protein product: CASSLGGGAETQYF.

This clone is medium-sized. DNA of the CDR3: TGTGCCAGCAGCGAAATGGCGGGTCCGAATTCACCCCTCCACTTT. Translation: CASSEMAGPNSPLHF. This sequence joins TRBV9 and TRBJ1-6; D is unresolved. CDR1 and CDR2 (germline): SGDLS, YYNGEE. Trimming took 3 bases from V and 7 from J, leaving 14 bases between them. This CDR3 comprises 15 residues.

The chain joins TRBV5-4 to TRBJ1-2, with 7 bases that match TRBD1. The CDR3 contains 15 residues. CDR1 is SGHNT and CDR2 is YYREEE in the germline V gene (reference sequence). V was pared by 5 bases and J by 4 bases, with 11 bases of the junction left unmatched. This CDR3 reads CASRENTGDGYGYTF. DNA of the CDR3: TGTGCCAGCAGGGAGAATACAGGGGATGGCTATGGCTACACCTTC.

J is TRBJ2-7 and V is TRBV11-2; D ambiguous. Trimming removed 1 base at V and 3 bases at J, with 4 bases between. CDR1 is SGHAT, CDR2 FQNNGV, per germline. This CDR3 is 12 amino acids long. As DNA, the CDR3 is TGTGCCAGCAGCTTAGGAAGCTACGAGCAGTACTTC. Its translation is CASSLGSYEQYF.

This clone was recorded a few times. The genes are TRBV4-1 and TRBJ1-6; no firm D call. V was clipped by 0 bases and J by 0 bases, with 9 bases between them. This CDR3 spans 17 amino acids. Germline V CDR1 and CDR2: MGHRA, YSYEKL. CDR3 DNA sequence: TGCGCCAGCAGCCAAGATGAGGAGAGCTCCTATAATTCACCCCTCCACTTT. Amino acid sequence: CASSQDEESSYNSPLHF.

J is TRBJ2-3 and V is TRBV4-3, with 8 bases identical to TRBD2. V was clipped by 0 bases and J by 4 bases; unmatched bases: 12. This CDR3 has 18 residues. Germline V gene sequence: CDR1 LGHNA, CDR2 YSLEER. In DNA form, the CDR3 reads TGCGCCAGCAGCCAAGAAACGATCTCGGGGGGGAGGGCAGATACGCAGTATTTT. It encodes CASSQETISGGRADTQYF.

This rearrangement joins TRBV6-1 to TRBJ2-5; tentative D call: TRBD2 (6 bases). The CDR3 is made up of 14 amino acids. The germline CDR1 and CDR2 sequences are MNHNS and SASEGT. V was shortened by 4 bases and J by 5 bases, with 14 bases between the two germline ends. CDR3 sequence: CASSGGVVWETQYF. CDR3 sequence (DNA): TGTGCCAGCAGTGGGGGGGTAGTGTGGGAGACCCAGTACTTC.

The genes are TRBV6-5 and TRBJ1-1; no definite D call. Germline CDR1 reads MNHEY; CDR2 reads SVGAGI. The CDR3 spans 12 residues. The V gene lost 4 bases and the J gene lost 5 bases, with 8 bases spanning the gap. CDR3 coding DNA: TGTGCCAGCAGTTTTCGGGAGACTGAAGCTTTCTTT. It translates to CASSFRETEAFF.

This clone came up once. V is TRBV19 and J is TRBJ2-7; 8 bases are a match to TRBD2. The CDR3 length is 15 residues. Germline V gives CDR1 LNHDA, CDR2 SQIVND (reference sequence). The V and J ends lost 6 bases and 3 bases, in that order; junction bases with no gene match: 10. As DNA, the CDR3 is TGTGCCAGTAGAACGGCCCTTCGGGGGGGCTACGAGCAGTACTTC. This gives the protein CASRTALRGGYEQYF.

J is TRBJ2-7 and V is TRBV5-1; no reliable D call. V was shortened by 2 bases and J by 5 bases, with 11 bases between the two germline ends. Per the germline V gene, CDR1 is SGHRS and CDR2 is YFSETQ. The CDR3 is made up of 13 amino acids. The CDR3: CASSFLGKNEQYF. The CDR3 coding sequence is TGCGCCAGCAGCTTTCTGGGAAAGAACGAGCAGTACTTC. Complete variable domain (other parts from reference TRBV5-1 and TRBJ2-7): KAGVTQTPRYLIKTRGQQVTLSCSPISGHRSVSWYQQTPGQGLQFLFEYFSETQRNKGNFPGRFSGRQFSNSRSEMNVSTLELGDSALYLCASSFLGKNEQYFGPGTRLTVT.

V gene TRBV5-4 combines with J gene TRBJ2-7; TRBD1 matches 9 bases. The CDR3 runs to 15 residues. J gave up 4 bases and V 0 bases, and 5 bases lay outside the gene matches. Per the germline V gene, CDR1 is SGHNT and CDR2 is YYREEE (reference sequence). CDR3 sequence (DNA): TGTGCCAGCAGCTTGGGGACAGGGGAGTTTTACGAGCAGTACTTC. It encodes CASSLGTGEFYEQYF.

The chain uses TRBV7-8 and TRBJ1-1; 8 positions agree with TRBD1. Per the germline V gene, CDR1 is SGHVS and CDR2 is FQNEAQ. CDR3 length: 13 residues. J lost 7 bases, V lost 3 bases, and 4 bases had no gene match. CDR3 sequence (DNA): TGTGCCAGCAGCTTTAGCGACAGGGGTGAAGCTTTCTTT. Its protein product is CASSFSDRGEAFF.

V and J are TRBV10-1 and TRBJ2-1; possible D gene TRBD2, 6 bases. The CDR3 consists of 12 residues. Germline V lookup: CDR1 WNHNN, CDR2 SYGVQD (reference sequence). Trimming took 8 bases from V and 5 from J, leaving 10 bases between them. The CDR3 region has the DNA TGCGCCAGCCGGGACTTCGACAATGAGCAGTTCTTC. It codes for CASRDFDNEQFF.

The V and J genes are TRBV4-1 and TRBJ2-1; D unclear. Trimming left V 0 bases short and J 7 bases short, with 10 bases between. This CDR3 contains 14 residues. Germline values: CDR1 MGHRA, CDR2 YSYEKL. The chain's CDR3 is CASSQDGQLNEQFF. CDR3 DNA sequence: TGCGCCAGCAGCCAAGACGGCCAACTGAATGAGCAGTTCTTC.

The rearrangement uses TRBV6-4 and TRBJ2-1; D is undetermined. CDR3 length: 12 amino acids. Deletions cut 3 bases from V and 6 bases from J, with 6 bases between. Per the germline V gene, CDR1 is MRHNA and CDR2 is SNTAGT. The CDR3 region is CASSDATNEQFF. For the CDR3, the DNA is TGTGCCAGCAGTGATGCCACCAATGAGCAGTTCTTC.

V and J are TRBV10-2 and TRBJ2-7, with D possibly being TRBD2 (6 bases). The length of the CDR3 is 15 residues. CDR1 and CDR2 (germline): WSHSY, SAAADI. With 3 bases removed from V and 0 bases from J, the gap between germline ends came to 12 bases. The DNA of the CDR3 is TGCGCCAGCAGTGACGAGACTAGAGACTCCTACGAGCAGTACTTC. Translation gives CASSDETRDSYEQYF.

This clone was detected only a few times. The chain couples TRBV2 to TRBJ1-1; possible D gene TRBD1, 6 bases. Germline V gene lookup returns CDR1 SNHLY and CDR2 FYNNEI. V was cut by 4 bases and J by 2 bases, with 11 bases left in between. This CDR3 is built from 14 residues. Written as DNA, the CDR3 is TGTGCCAGCAGTGGCTTACAGGGCAACACTGAAGCTTTCTTT. Residues: CASSGLQGNTEAFF.

V and J are TRBV23-1 and TRBJ1-2; TRBD1 matches at 10 bases. TRBV23-1 is filed as an ORF, its function uncertain. The junction had 19 bases not matched to a gene; V was cut back by 3 bases and J by 6 bases. The CDR3 runs to 19 residues. The CDR3 sequence: CASSHAGQGVPLWKDGYTF. For the CDR3, the DNA is TGCGCCAGCAGTCATGCCGGACAGGGGGTACCTCTCTGGAAGGATGGCTACACCTTC.

The chain joins TRBV9 to TRBJ1-1; TRBD1 might be the D (5 bases). CDR3 size: 15 residues. Germline-derived CDR1 and CDR2 are SGDLS and YYNGEE. V lost 3 bases to trimming and J lost 8 bases, with 20 bases between them. This CDR3 reads CASSDLGPTAQEAFF. CDR3 bases: TGTGCCAGCAGCGACTTGGGACCCACAGCTCAAGAAGCTTTCTTT. Together with reference TRBV9 and TRBJ1-1, the CDR3 gives the full variable domain: DSGVTQTPKHLITATGQRVTLRCSPRSGDLSVYWYQQSLDQGLQFLIQYYNGEERAKGNILERFSAQQFPDLHSELNLSSLELGDSALYFCASSDLGPTAQEAFFGQGTRLTVV.

This clone showed up just a few times. The V gene is TRBV7-9, the J gene TRBJ1-2; D is possibly TRBD1 (5 bases). CDR3 length: 18 residues. With 5 bases removed from V and 4 bases from J, the gap between germline ends came to 26 bases. Germline V gives CDR1 SEHNR, CDR2 FQNEAQ (reference sequence). The CDR3 sequence: CASSAKQVGLLLVYGYTF. CDR3 DNA: TGTGCCAGCAGCGCGAAACAGGTCGGGCTACTCCTTGTCTATGGCTACACCTTC.

CDR3 sequence reads: CASSSDSANTGELFF. Written as DNA, the CDR3 is TGCGCCAGCAGCTCGGACAGCGCAAACACCGGGGAGCTGTTTTTT. The V and J genes are TRBV10-1 and TRBJ2-2, with a tentative D call TRBD1 (6 bases). Germline CDR1 WNHNN, CDR2 SYGVQD (reference sequence). The CDR3 consists of 15 residues. V was cut by 6 bases and J by 2 bases, with 13 bases left in between.